In its sample, the clone carrying this TCR beta chain was seen a few times. It was within 2 weeks before study entry that exposed participants met a COVID-19 case. This sample was taken from a study of blood T cell repertoires in COVID-19. Study in general: The study drew acute and convalescent COVID-19 samples from the United States, Italy and Spain.

In the source study's methods: The authors estimated nucleated cell counts from reference gene primer amplification. Sequencing was performed with immunoSEQ multiplex PCR; in TCRdb, only in-frame clones are kept and a portion is missing. The V and J calls and the clone size are those of that table, but D and trimming were determined from the DNA. The table records roughly 58,000 clones, roughly 70% of them present only once. Germline V lookup: CDR1 MNHEY, CDR2 SVGAGI. V shed 2 bases and J shed 0 bases, with 8 bases lying between them. The length of the CDR3 is 14 residues. This sequence originates from a woman in her sixties who had been exposed to COVID-19. This chain links TRBV6-5 with TRBJ2-7; D unclear. Sequencing was performed on PBMCs or T cells enriched from blood (not recorded which). CDR3 DNA sequence: TGTGCCAGCAGTTACGGAGCCTTCTCCTACGAGCAGTACTTC. Translation gives CASSYGAFSYEQYF.